This T cell receptor (beta chain) was recorded in a study of blood T cell repertoires in COVID-19. Study information: The United States, Italy and Spain supplied acute and convalescent COVID-19 samples.

Using immunoSEQ multiplex PCR, the repertoire was profiled, and TCRdb retains in-frame clones only, with some absent. The data show 100,000 or so clones, 87% seen once. Germline CDR1 and CDR2: LGHNA and YNFKEQ. The length of the CDR3 is 15 residues. Trimming shortened V by 4 bases and J by 4 bases, and 16 bases separated the two germline ends. Sequencing was carried out using peripheral blood. This TCR derives from a woman aged 30 to 39 with acute or convalescent COVID-19. The genes are TRBV4-2 and TRBJ2-5, with D unresolved. The CDR3 protein is CASSPGPGWLETQYF. The CDR3 DNA is TGTGCCAGCAGCCCGGGTCCCGGATGGTTAGAGACCCAGTACTTC.